Included here is one TCR beta chain sequence, with context. The antigen is not known. The junction departs from the called germline gene at one end, perhaps through a read error. The data originate from a study of T cell repertoires in cytomegalovirus infection. In the study overall: Recently identified HLA-C-restricted CMV epitopes were used, and well-studied HLA-B-restricted CMV epitopes were used as well. Both a matching HLA type and CMV infection were indicated by public TCR beta signatures.

Per germline, CDR1 SGHTA and CDR2 FQGNSA. The CDR3 runs to 12 residues. MiXCR was run by TCRdb on the reads, yielding one entry per CDR3 protein. Among about 900,000 distinct CDR3 sequences listed, roughly 30% were seen once. General study findings and limits: HLA-C-restricted CMV-specific TCR beta clonotypes were dominant in the ex vivo response. Using cumulative public TCR beta family frequency, the authors identified those who carried CMV together with the relevant HLA.

The receptor was isolated from a human donor in good health (CMV status not recorded). Some clones in this sample may be carry-over from other donors' samples. This material consisted of cultured CD8+ T cells from PBMCs, taken from culture after CMV antigen stimulation. The rearrangement links TRBV7-2 to TRBJ1-2, with a tentative D call TRBD1 (5 bases). Here the CDR3 reads CAISGMVPGTFF. The CDR3 DNA is TGTGCCATCAGCGGAATGGTGCCCGGGACGTTCTTC.